This T cell receptor (beta chain) comes out of a study of read filtering for tumor transcriptome and immune sequencing. Study-wide context: Transcriptome libraries were built from DNase-treated RNA.

At least ten counts were recorded for this clonotype. Its antigen is not known. V lost 3 bases and J lost 6; bases outside the gene matches: 5. The CDR3 loop spans 15 amino acids. The V gene's germline CDR1 is MNHNS and CDR2 SASEGT. The library was built from 400 ng RNA with molecular barcoded adaptors for alpha/delta and beta/gamma chains. TCRdb re-called the reads with MiXCR, one entry per CDR3 protein. The profile shows under 150,000 distinct CDR3 sequences, about 13% of them singletons. Notes on the study in general: Approximately 79% of IR-seq clonotypes had a single read, yet these held around 3.5% of reads. Sorted CD138-negative bone marrow cells were not purified T cells.

This TCR was recovered from a donor at least 40 years old with multiple myeloma. The chain uses TRBV6-1 and TRBJ2-1, with 10 bases identical to TRBD2. What was sequenced was a population of CD138-negative cells sorted from bone marrow. The CDR3 protein is CASSESSGRVNEQFF. The CDR3, as DNA: TGTGCCAGCAGTGAGTCTAGCGGGAGAGTCAATGAGCAGTTCTTC.